In its sample, the clone carrying this T cell receptor beta chain was seen a few times. Whenever a sample was processed, at least 7 million PBMCs were isolated. The data stem from a study of blood T cells in healthy people across ages. The use of a sample-barcoded 5' primer and a J-beta primer mix characterized a second PCR of roughly 7 to 12 cycles. TCRdb re-called the 5' RACE reads with MiXCR, one entry per CDR3 protein. This sample has roughly 680,000 distinct CDR3 sequences, with 49% found just once. Germline CDR1 MNHNY, CDR2 SVGAGI (reference sequence). CDR3 length equals 17 residues. Trimming took 2 bases from V and 8 from J, leaving 21 bases between them.

The chain is built from TRBV6-6 and TRBJ1-4, with D perhaps matching TRBD1 (5 bases). Source material: blood. The source of this sequence is a woman aged 55 to 70 in good health. The CDR3 region has the DNA TGTGCCAGCAGTTACCAGACTAATGGGGGGGGAAGCGAAAAACTGTTTTTT. Translating gives CASSYQTNGGGSEKLFF.